The rows below give T cell receptor beta chains drawn from one sample of a study of CD8 T cells in Susac syndrome. TCRdb fed the immunoSEQ multiplex PCR reads into MiXCR, producing one record per CDR3 protein. The sample holds under 95,000 distinct CDR3 sequences, about 94% seen once. The sample consisted of CD4+ T cells from PBMCs. Receptors were obtained from a human donor with Susac syndrome. Both conserved end residues are part of each CDR3. D genes are given only for firm matches. Clone size, where shown, is once, few, many, or a class for clones that have expanded.

V	J	D	size	CDR3	DNA
TRBV7-9	TRBJ2-7	TRBD2	NA	CASSSGRGEQYF	TGTGCCAGCAGTTCGGGGCGGGGGGAGCAGTACTTC
TRBV20-1	TRBJ2-3	NA	NA	CSARDQWGDTQYF	TGCAGTGCTAGAGATCAATGGGGAGATACGCAGTATTTT
TRBV9	TRBJ1-4	NA	NA	CASSVDDRINEKLFF	TGTGCCAGCAGCGTAGACGACAGGATAAATGAAAAACTGTTTTTT
TRBV20-1	TRBJ2-3	NA	NA	CSARVGLDTQYF	TGCAGTGCTAGAGTGGGTCTGGATACGCAGTATTTT
TRBV29-1	TRBJ1-2	NA	NA	CSVEGGDNYGYTF	TGCAGCGTTGAAGGTGGGGATAACTATGGCTACACCTTC
TRBV18	TRBJ1-3	NA	NA	CASSPGPGNTIYF	TGTGCCAGCTCACCGGGTCCTGGAAACACCATATATTTT
TRBV24-1	TRBJ2-2	TRBD1	NA	CATSDLKGAGTGELFF	TGTGCCACCAGTGATTTAAAGGGGGCTGGCACCGGGGAGCTGTTTTTT
TRBV29-1	TRBJ2-7	TRBD2	NA	CSVVVSSGYEQYF	TGCAGCGTTGTTGTTTCTAGCGGATACGAGCAGTACTTC
TRBV6-5	TRBJ1-5	NA	NA	CASRGPGTQNQPQHF	TGTGCCAGCAGGGGACCCGGGACACAAAATCAGCCCCAGCATTTT
TRBV30	TRBJ2-3	TRBD2	NA	CAWSGLAGYRDTQYF	TGTGCCTGGAGTGGACTAGCGGGGTATAGAGATACGCAGTATTTT
TRBV27	TRBJ2-1	TRBD1	NA	CASTGGWGNEQFF	TGTGCCAGTACAGGGGGCTGGGGCAATGAGCAGTTCTTC
TRBV6-2/TRBV6-3	TRBJ1-1	NA	NA	CASRYYREAFF	TGTGCCAGCAGATACTATAGAGAAGCTTTCTTT
TRBV18	TRBJ1-1	NA	NA	CASSPGMNTEAFF	TGTGCCAGCTCACCGGGGATGAACACTGAAGCTTTCTTT
TRBV29-1	TRBJ2-3	NA	NA	CSVGQGGTDTQYF	TGCAGCGTTGGACAGGGAGGGACAGATACGCAGTATTTT
TRBV29-1	TRBJ1-6	TRBD1	NA	CSVAQGRGSPLHF	TGCAGCGTCGCACAGGGGAGGGGTTCACCCCTCCACTTT
TRBV5-6	TRBJ2-7	NA	NA	CASSLPARGGRREQYF	TGTGCCAGCAGCTTACCCGCCAGGGGTGGAAGGCGCGAGCAGTACTTC
TRBV20-1	TRBJ1-5	NA	NA	CSASTGQFNQPQHF	TGCAGTGCTAGTACCGGACAGTTCAATCAGCCCCAGCATTTT
TRBV29-1	TRBJ2-7	NA	NA	CSVGGALQGGYEQYF	TGCAGCGTTGGGGGGGCCCTCCAGGGGGGCTACGAGCAGTACTTC
TRBV6-6	TRBJ1-4	NA	NA	CASSYGGGAGEKLFF	TGTGCCAGCAGTTACGGGGGAGGGGCTGGCGAAAAACTGTTTTTT
TRBV5-1	TRBJ2-5	NA	NA	CASSLDRRSETQYF	TGCGCCAGCAGCTTGGACAGGAGGTCAGAGACCCAGTACTTC
TRBV6-5	TRBJ2-6	TRBD1	NA	CASSHDRDGANVLTF	TGTGCCAGCAGCCACGACAGGGATGGGGCCAACGTCCTGACTTTC
TRBV29-1	TRBJ1-1	NA	NA	CSAYAQGNTEAFF	TGCAGCGCCTACGCTCAGGGAAACACTGAAGCTTTCTTT
TRBV2	TRBJ2-7	NA	NA	CATQGGGHSEEQYF	TGTGCCACCCAGGGTGGGGGGCACTCGGAAGAGCAGTACTTC
TRBV7-2	TRBJ2-1	NA	NA	CAWGGGALENEQFF	TGTGCGTGGGGTGGGGGGGCGCTAGAAAATGAGCAGTTCTTC
TRBV3-1	TRBJ1-2	NA	NA	CASSGGNYGYTF	TGTGCCAGCAGCGGTGGCAACTATGGCTACACCTTC
TRBV27	TRBJ1-4	TRBD1	NA	CASSSAGGGGEKLFF	TGTGCCAGCAGTTCAGCAGGGGGAGGGGGCGAAAAACTGTTTTTT
TRBV11-2	TRBJ2-7	NA	once	CASSFGWQDEQYF	TGTGCCAGCAGCTTTGGTTGGCAGGACGAGCAGTACTTC
TRBV5-5	TRBJ1-4	NA	NA	CASRSLSGPGEKLFF	TGTGCCAGCAGGAGTCTGTCCGGCCCTGGTGAAAAACTGTTTTTT
TRBV12-5	TRBJ2-3	NA	NA	CASVGATDTQYF	TGTGCTAGTGTAGGGGCCACAGATACGCAGTATTTT